The 22 T cell receptor beta chains reported below all come from one sample, sequenced in a study of control samples from healthy donors and cancer patients. TCRdb's table, derived via immunoSEQ multiplex PCR, lists solely in-frame clones and lacks some. The sample holds around 26,000 clones, 82% seen once. The sample was PBMCs. Receptors originate from a man aged 55 to 69 with colorectal cancer.

The genes are TRBV24-1 and TRBJ1-1; the D is unclear. Trimming removed 7 bases from V and 2 bases from J, with 10 bases in between. Germline assignment: CDR1 KGHDR and CDR2 SFDVKD. The CDR3 consists of 13 residues. CDR3 sequence reads: CATRDGFNTEAFF. The DNA of the CDR3 is TGTGCCACCAGGGACGGGTTCAACACTGAAGCTTTCTTT.

In this sample, this clone turned up once. The rearrangement links TRBV18 to TRBJ1-3; perhaps TRBD1 as D (5 bases). This CDR3 region has 17 residues. Trimming removed 2 bases at V and 0 bases at J, with 14 bases between. Germline V gene sequence: CDR1 KGHSH, CDR2 LQKENI. CDR3 nucleotide sequence: TGTGCCAGCTCACCAGTACTGACAGCCTCCTCTGGAAACACCATATATTTT. Translation: CASSPVLTASSGNTIYF.

The genes are TRBV6-1 and TRBJ2-5; D is unclear. CDR1 is MNHNS and CDR2 is SASEGT in the germline V gene. This CDR3 is 13 amino acids long. V shed 3 bases and J shed 3 bases, with 8 bases lying between them. The CDR3 DNA sequence: TGTGCCAGCAGTGAGTGGTATGAAGAGACCCAGTACTTC. It translates to CASSEWYEETQYF.

The V gene is TRBV7-9, the J gene TRBJ1-1, with D unclear. Germline V CDR1 and CDR2: SEHNR, FQNEAQ (reference sequence). The V and J ends lost 6 bases and 0 bases respectively, with 14 bases between them. This CDR3 region has 15 residues. CDR3 DNA: TGTGCCAGCAGACCTCCGATCATCCTGAACACTGAAGCTTTCTTT. Residues: CASRPPIILNTEAFF.

The chain links TRBV7-9 to TRBJ2-2; possibly TRBD2 for D (5 bases). The length of the CDR3 is 15 residues. V was shortened by 5 bases and J by 4 bases, with 14 bases between the two germline ends. The germline gives CDR1 SEHNR, CDR2 FQNEAQ (reference sequence). Here the CDR3 reads CASSPPGIGTGELFF. The CDR3 nucleotides are TGTGCCAGCAGCCCGCCGGGGATCGGCACCGGGGAGCTGTTTTTT.

The chain carries TRBV19 and TRBJ1-5; D gene ambiguous. CDR3 length: 15 amino acids. Germline loops: CDR1 LNHDA, CDR2 SQIVND (reference sequence). The V and J ends lost 1 base and 6 bases respectively, with 13 bases between them. The CDR3 bases are TGTGCCAGTAGTATAGCCCCTCTTATAACTCAGCCCCAGCATTTT. This sequence encodes CASSIAPLITQPQHF.

The chain links TRBV11-2 to TRBJ1-6, with D maybe TRBD1 (5 bases). The CDR3 is 13 amino acids. The V gene's germline CDR1 is SGHAT and CDR2 FQNNGV. Trimming removed 5 bases from V and 7 bases from J, with 9 bases in between. For the CDR3, the DNA is TGTGCCAGCAGCCTCGACAGAAATTCACCCCTCCACTTT. It yields the protein CASSLDRNSPLHF.

This sequence joins TRBV5-5 and TRBJ1-6; possibly TRBD1 for D (5 bases). The CDR3 loop spans 16 amino acids. Germline-derived CDR1 and CDR2 are SGHKS and YYEKEE (reference sequence). V was pared by 4 bases and J by 0 bases, with 11 bases between. CDR3 loop: CASSQGGSSYNSPLHF. The CDR3, as DNA: TGTGCCAGCAGCCAGGGAGGAAGCTCCTATAATTCACCCCTCCACTTT.

The gene calls are TRBV7-2 and TRBJ1-1; perhaps TRBD1 as D (5 bases). CDR1 is SGHTA and CDR2 is FQGNSA in the germline V gene. This CDR3 is 14 amino acids long. V lost 3 bases and J 1 base, leaving 9 bases between the germline ends. The CDR3, as DNA: TGTGCCAGCAGCTTTGGGGCCACGAACACTGAAGCTTTCTTT. Its protein product is CASSFGATNTEAFF.

This clone was found once. V and J are TRBV18 and TRBJ1-4; D unresolved. The CDR3 has 20 amino acids. Germline V lookup: CDR1 KGHSH, CDR2 LQKENI. V lost 1 base, J lost 2 bases, and 23 bases lay in between. CDR3 sequence: CASSPLVPQTIGLTNEKLFF. CDR3 DNA: TGTGCCAGCTCACCACTGGTTCCCCAAACCATAGGATTGACTAATGAAAAACTGTTTTTT.

The rearrangement links TRBV3-1 (or the pseudogene TRBV3-2) to TRBJ1-5, with unresolved D. Trimming took off 0 bases at V and 6 bases at J, with 9 bases between the two ends. CDR1 and CDR2 (germline): LGHDT, YNNKEL (reference sequence). This CDR3 is built from 14 residues. DNA for the CDR3: TGTGCCAGCAGCCAAGATAAGGGTTTTCAGCCCCAGCATTTT. This encodes CASSQDKGFQPQHF.

This rearrangement joins TRBV7-9 to TRBJ2-7; tentatively, D is TRBD1 (6 bases). V gave up 1 base and J gave up 3 bases, with 10 bases separating them. The CDR3 covers 14 residues. Germline CDR1 and CDR2: SEHNR and FQNEAQ (reference sequence). CDR3 coding DNA: TGTGCCAGCAGCTTAGATGACAGGATCTACGAGCAGTACTTC. This translates into CASSLDDRIYEQYF.

CDR3 loop: CASSLVTGSNTEAFF. The CDR3 coding sequence is TGCGCCAGCAGCTTGGTAACGGGTTCGAACACTGAAGCTTTCTTT. V usage is TRBV5-1 and J usage is TRBJ1-1, with no clear D. Trimming stripped 0 bases from V and 1 base from J, with 10 bases between. The CDR3 has 15 amino acids. Germline CDR1 and CDR2: SGHRS and YFSETQ.

CDR3 coding DNA: TGTGCCAGCAGCCAAGAGGGGGGGACGACAGATACGCAGTATTTT. It is translated as CASSQEGGTTDTQYF. J is TRBJ2-3 and V is TRBV3-1 (or the pseudogene TRBV3-2), with TRBD2 identical over 7 bases. Germline assignment: CDR1 LGHDT and CDR2 YNNKEL (reference sequence). The trim removed 0 bases at V and 3 bases at J, leaving 3 bases unmatched. The CDR3 runs 15 residues.

The chain is built from TRBV9 and TRBJ1-2; weak D call: TRBD1 (6 bases). Trimming stripped 7 bases from V and 4 bases from J, with 14 bases between. Germline loops: CDR1 SGDLS, CDR2 YYNGEE. The CDR3 totals 13 residues. The CDR3 spells CASVPTGTYGYTF. DNA for the CDR3: TGTGCCAGCGTACCCACAGGGACCTATGGCTACACCTTC.

The chain is built from TRBV2 and TRBJ2-5; D gene unclear. V dropped 11 bases and J dropped 2 bases, with 21 bases sitting between them. The germline V gene has CDR1 SNHLY and CDR2 FYNNEI. The CDR3 sequence is 15 residues long. The CDR3 spells CAGEYSPNDQETQYF. DNA of the CDR3: TGTGCCGGAGAATATAGCCCGAACGATCAAGAGACCCAGTACTTC. Variable domain in full (rest from reference TRBV2 and TRBJ2-5): EPEVTQTPSHQVTQMGQEVILRCVPISNHLYFYWYRQILGQKVEFLVSFYNNEISEKSEIFDDQFSVERPDGSNFTLKIRSTKLEDSAMYFCAGEYSPNDQETQYFGPGTRLLVL.

The CDR3 coding sequence is TGTGCCAGCAGCTTGCCGGTGCCCTACGAGCAGTACTTC. Translated: CASSLPVPYEQYF. The chain carries TRBV7-2 and TRBJ2-7; D is unclear. The germline V and J ends were trimmed by 3 bases and 2 bases, with 8 bases remaining between them. Germline assignment: CDR1 SGHTA and CDR2 FQGNSA. This CDR3 spans 13 amino acids.

The rearrangement joins TRBV5-1 to TRBJ2-3; a weak D match, TRBD2 (6 bases). This CDR3 contains 19 residues. Germline CDR1 and CDR2: SGHRS and YFSETQ. Trimming pared 5 bases from V and 0 bases from J, leaving 25 bases between. CDR3 coding DNA: TGCGCCAGCAGAGAGGAGGGGCCTCAATCCGGTGCTAGCACAGATACGCAGTATTTT. It encodes CASREEGPQSGASTDTQYF.

This chain links TRBV3-1 (or the pseudogene TRBV3-2) with TRBJ2-5; possibly TRBD1 for D (8 bases). Germline V gene data show CDR1 as LGHDT and CDR2 as YNNKEL (reference sequence). Trimming took 7 bases from V and 5 from J, leaving 17 bases between them. The CDR3 covers 14 residues. The CDR3 region has the DNA TGTGCCAGCACGAACAGGGGGGGCCACGAGACCCAGTACTTC. Encoded protein: CASTNRGGHETQYF.

The rearrangement uses TRBV5-6 and TRBJ1-5; a possible D gene is TRBD1 (6 bases). V gave up 4 bases and J gave up 4 bases, with 9 bases separating them. The CDR3 runs to 13 residues. Germline V gene data show CDR1 as SGHDT and CDR2 as YYEEEE. The CDR3 DNA reads as TGTGCCAGCAGCCAGGGGCTGAATCAGCCCCAGCATTTT. Translated: CASSQGLNQPQHF.

The rearrangement links TRBV5-1 to TRBJ1-2; 10 bases agree with TRBD1. The CDR3 is made up of 13 amino acids. Germline values: CDR1 SGHRS, CDR2 YFSETQ. With V trimmed by 3 bases and J by 6 bases, 2 bases remained unmatched. The CDR3 nucleotides read TGCGCCAGCAGCTGGGACAGGGGTAATGGCTACACCTTC. Its protein product is CASSWDRGNGYTF.

The chain recombines TRBV12-3 or TRBV12-4 with TRBJ1-1, with D possibly TRBD1 on 6 matching bases. V was trimmed by 6 bases and J by 6 bases, leaving 14 bases between them. The CDR3 has 13 residues. CDR3 region: CASRTTGFSEAFF. The CDR3, as DNA: TGTGCCAGCAGGACAACAGGGTTCTCTGAAGCTTTCTTT.